This T cell receptor (beta chain) is drawn from a study of early T cells in non-severe SARS-CoV-2 infection. V was pared by 3 bases and J by 1 base, with 13 bases between. Germline assignment: CDR1 SGHDN and CDR2 FVKESK. CDR3 length equals 17 residues. This clonotype has just a few counts. Tagging with unique molecular identifiers was applied to individual cDNA molecules. TCRdb itself ran the 5' RACE reads through MiXCR, one entry per CDR3 protein. Counted here are 50,000 to 65,000 distinct CDR3 sequences, roughly a fifth occurring once; the ten biggest clones make up approximately 16%. The sequence was obtained from an adult who was a healthcare worker with PCR-confirmed SARS-CoV-2 infection or an uninfected control (not recorded which). The sample consisted of whole blood, taken at baseline. V usage is TRBV14 and J usage is TRBJ2-6; no definite D call. The CDR3 spells CASSQVVFFSGANVLTF. The CDR3 DNA is TGTGCCAGCAGCCAGGTTGTCTTTTTTTCTGGGGCCAACGTCCTGACTTTC. Variable domain in full (rest from reference TRBV14 and TRBJ2-6): EAGVTQFPSHSVIEKGQTVTLRCDPISGHDNLYWYRRVMGKEIKFLLHFVKESKQDESGMPNNRFLAERTGGTYSTLKVQPAELEDSGVYFCASSQVVFFSGANVLTFGAGSRLTVL.